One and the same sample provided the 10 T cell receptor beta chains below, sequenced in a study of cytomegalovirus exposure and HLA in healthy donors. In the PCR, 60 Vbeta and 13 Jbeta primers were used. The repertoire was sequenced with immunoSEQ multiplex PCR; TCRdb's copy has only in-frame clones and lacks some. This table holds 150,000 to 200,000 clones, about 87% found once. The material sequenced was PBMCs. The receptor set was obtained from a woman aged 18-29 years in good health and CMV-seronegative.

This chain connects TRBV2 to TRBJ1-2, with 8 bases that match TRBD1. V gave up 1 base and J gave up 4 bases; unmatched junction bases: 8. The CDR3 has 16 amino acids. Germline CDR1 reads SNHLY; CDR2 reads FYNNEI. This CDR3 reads CASSEGQGMSSYGYTF. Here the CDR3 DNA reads TGTGCCAGCAGTGAAGGACAGGGGATGAGTAGCTATGGCTACACCTTC.

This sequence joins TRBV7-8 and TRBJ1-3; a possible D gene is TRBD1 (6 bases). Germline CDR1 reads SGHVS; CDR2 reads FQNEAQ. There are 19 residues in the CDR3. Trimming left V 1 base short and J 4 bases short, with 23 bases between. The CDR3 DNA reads TGTGCCAGCAGCTTAGGGGCTACAGGGAAAAGTCGGCCGGGAAACACCATATATTTT. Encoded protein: CASSLGATGKSRPGNTIYF. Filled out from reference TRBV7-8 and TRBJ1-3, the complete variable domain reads GAGVSQSPRYKVAKRGQDVALRCDPISGHVSLFWYQQALGQGPEFLTYFQNEAQLDKSGLPSDRFFAERPEGSVSTLKIQRTQQEDSAVYLCASSLGATGKSRPGNTIYFGEGSWLTVV.

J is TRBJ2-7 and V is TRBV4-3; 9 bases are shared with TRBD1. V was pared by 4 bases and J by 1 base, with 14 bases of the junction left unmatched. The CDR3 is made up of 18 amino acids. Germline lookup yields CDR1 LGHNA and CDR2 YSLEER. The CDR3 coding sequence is TGCGCCAGCAGCCGCCGGCCGGTGAGGGGGACAGGGTCCTACGAGCAGTACTTC. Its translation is CASSRRPVRGTGSYEQYF.

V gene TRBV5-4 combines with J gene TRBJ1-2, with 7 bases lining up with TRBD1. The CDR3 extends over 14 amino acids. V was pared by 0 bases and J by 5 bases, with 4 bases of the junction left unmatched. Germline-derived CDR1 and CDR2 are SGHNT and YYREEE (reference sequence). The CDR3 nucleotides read TGTGCCAGCAGCTTGGTTACAGGGGAGTATGGCTACACCTTC. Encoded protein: CASSLVTGEYGYTF.

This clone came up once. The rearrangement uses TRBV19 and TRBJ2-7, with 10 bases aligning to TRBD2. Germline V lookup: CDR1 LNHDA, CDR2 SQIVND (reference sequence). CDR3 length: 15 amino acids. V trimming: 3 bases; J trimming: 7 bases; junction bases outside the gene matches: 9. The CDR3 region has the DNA TGTGCCAGTAGTATTGGAGCTAGCGGGAGCTTAGAGCAGTACTTC. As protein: CASSIGASGSLEQYF.

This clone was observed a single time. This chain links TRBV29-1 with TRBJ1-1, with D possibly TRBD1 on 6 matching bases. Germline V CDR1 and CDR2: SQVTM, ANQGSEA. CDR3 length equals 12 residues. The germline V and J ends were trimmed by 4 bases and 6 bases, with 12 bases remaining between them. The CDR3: CSVGSGGAEAFF. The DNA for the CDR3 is TGCAGCGTTGGGAGCGGGGGCGCTGAAGCTTTCTTT.

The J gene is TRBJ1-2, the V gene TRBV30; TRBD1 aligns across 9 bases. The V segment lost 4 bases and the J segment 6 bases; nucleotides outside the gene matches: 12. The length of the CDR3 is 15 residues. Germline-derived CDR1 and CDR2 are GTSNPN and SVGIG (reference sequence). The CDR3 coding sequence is TGTGCCTGGATAAAGGGACAGGGATCGGCTAATGGCTACACCTTC. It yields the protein CAWIKGQGSANGYTF.

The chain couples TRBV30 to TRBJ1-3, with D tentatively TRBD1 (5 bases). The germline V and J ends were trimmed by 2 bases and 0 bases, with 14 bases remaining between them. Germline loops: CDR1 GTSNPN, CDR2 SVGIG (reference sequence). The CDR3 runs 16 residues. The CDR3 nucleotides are TGTGCCTGGAGTAAACCTTACAGGAGCTCTGGAAACACCATATATTTT. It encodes CAWSKPYRSSGNTIYF.

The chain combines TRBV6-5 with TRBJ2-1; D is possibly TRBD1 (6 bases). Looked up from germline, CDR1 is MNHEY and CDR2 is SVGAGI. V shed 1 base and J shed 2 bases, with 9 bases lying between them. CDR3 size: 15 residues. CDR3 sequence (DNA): TGTGCCAGCAGTTACTGGCAGGGGACCTACAATGAGCAGTTCTTC. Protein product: CASSYWQGTYNEQFF.

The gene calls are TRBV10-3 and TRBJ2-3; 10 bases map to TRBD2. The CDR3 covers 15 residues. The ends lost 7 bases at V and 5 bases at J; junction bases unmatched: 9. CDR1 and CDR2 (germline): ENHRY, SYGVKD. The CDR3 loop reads CAITEGPSGGDTQYF. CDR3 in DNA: TGTGCCATCACCGAAGGCCCTAGCGGGGGAGATACGCAGTATTTT.